This T cell receptor (beta chain) was observed in a study of cytomegalovirus exposure and HLA in healthy donors. Only in-frame clones appear in the TCRdb table, and some are missing; sequencing was by immunoSEQ multiplex PCR. The table has 120,000 or so clones, around 85% seen once. This CDR3 contains 13 residues. CDR1 and CDR2 from the germline V gene are SGHTA and FQGNSA. Trimming took 5 bases from V and 7 from J; bases not matched to a gene: 3. This clonotype originated in a man younger than 35 in good health and CMV-seropositive. The material sequenced was PBMCs. The chain links TRBV7-2 to TRBJ1-5, with 9 bases identical to TRBD1. CDR3 bases: TGTGCCAGCAGCCCGGACAGGGGCCAGCCCCAGCATTTT. Its protein product is CASSPDRGQPQHF. The whole variable domain, filled in from reference TRBV7-2 and TRBJ1-5, reads GAGVSQSPSNKVTEKGKDVELRCDPISGHTALYWYRQSLGQGLEFLIYFQGNSAPDKSGLPSDRFSAERTGGSVSTLTIQRTQQEDSAVYLCASSPDRGQPQHFGDGTRLSIL.